These T cell receptor beta chains were read from a single sample in a study of patients and donors after allogeneic stem cell transplantation. Using its own MiXCR run on the RT-PCR reads, TCRdb lists one record per CDR3 protein. The table has some 880,000 distinct CDR3 sequences, roughly 18% seen once; the top ten hold around 6%. Sample: blood, either unsorted or a sorted T cell fraction (not recorded which). The receptors originated from a human donor who was either an allogeneic HSCT recipient or a stem cell or donor lymphocyte infusion donor (not recorded which). It is not recorded whose cells these are; they may come from a transplant donor. CDR3s include the opening cysteine and the closing phenylalanine or tryptophan. D genes are given only for firm matches. Not every row has a clone size; where given, it reads once, few, many or a size class.

>NA|NA|TRBV7-6|TRBJ2-1
TGTGCCAGCAGCTTAGCTACTAGTCTCAATGAGCAGTTCTTC
CASSLATSLNEQFF
>NA|few|TRBV10-3|TRBJ2-7
TGTGCCATCCACAGGTACGAGCAGTACTTC
CAIHRYEQYF
>TRBD2|few|TRBV3-1|TRBJ2-1
TGTGCCAGCAGCCATCCGGGACTAGCGGTTGATGAGCAGTTCTTC
CASSHPGLAVDEQFF
>NA|NA|TRBV19|TRBJ1-4
TGTGCCAGTAGTCTCACAACAGGGTTACCTGAAAAACTGTTTTTT
CASSLTTGLPEKLFF
>TRBD1|few|TRBV7-2|TRBJ1-2
TGTGCCAGCAGCTCTAAGGACAGGGGGACGTTTAACTATGGCTACACCTTC
CASSSKDRGTFNYGYTF
>NA|NA|TRBV7-9|TRBJ2-1
TGTGCCAGCAGCTTAAGGACACAATACAATGAGCAGTTCTTC
CASSLRTQYNEQFF
>NA|few|TRBV6-2/TRBV6-3|TRBJ2-2
TGTGCCAGCAGTTACTCGAGGGTAGAGCTGTTTTTT
CASSYSRVELFF
>NA|few|TRBV27|TRBJ2-7
TGTGCCAGCAGTCTCCCGGGTAGATTGTGGGAGCAGTACTTC
CASSLPGRLWEQYF
>TRBD2|NA|TRBV5-5|TRBJ2-3
TGTGCCAGCAGCCTTCTAGCGGGAGGGCCCCCAGATACGCAGTATTTT
CASSLLAGGPPDTQYF
>NA|few|TRBV10-3|TRBJ1-2
TGTGCCATCAGTGAGTCGGGAACGCCGGCAAGGTCTGACTATGGCTACACCTTC
CAISESGTPARSDYGYTF
>TRBD1|many|TRBV12-3/TRBV12-4|TRBJ2-7
TGTGCCAGCAGCGCAAGACAGGGTACCCACGAGCAGTACTTC
CASSARQGTHEQYF
>NA|NA|TRBV12-3/TRBV12-4|TRBJ2-7
TGTGCCAGCAGTTTAGAATTGGGGATGGTTGGGGAAAAATCCTACGAGCTGTACTTC
CASSLELGMVGEKSYELYF
>NA|NA|TRBV5-1|TRBJ2-2
TGCGCCAGCAGCTTCGCTGGGACTAACACCGGGGAGCTGTTTTTT
CASSFAGTNTGELFF
>TRBD2|many|TRBV18|TRBJ2-1
TGTGCCAGCTCACGACTAGCGGGGGTTGGCGATGAGCAGTTCTTC
CASSRLAGVGDEQFF
>TRBD1|NA|TRBV5-6|TRBJ2-5
TGTGCCACCGAGAACAGGGGAGAGACCCAGTACTTC
CATENRGETQYF
>NA|NA|TRBV11-2|TRBJ2-1
TGTGCCAGCAGCTTAGCTTGGGCCAATGAGCAGTTCTTC
CASSLAWANEQFF
>TRBD1|few|TRBV11-2|TRBJ1-1
TGTGCCAGCAGAACCCAGGGACAGCCGAACACTGAAGCTTTCTTT
CASRTQGQPNTEAFF
>NA|NA|TRBV24-1|TRBJ2-1
TGTGCCACCAGTAGTAAGTCGGGGAGGGAGCAGTTCTTC
CATSSKSGREQFF
>TRBD1|few|TRBV10-3|TRBJ1-3
TGTGCCATCAGACGGGACAGGGAAAATAGCTCTGGAAACACCATATATTTT
CAIRRDRENSSGNTIYF
>TRBD1|NA|TRBV20-1|TRBJ2-7
TGCAGTGCTGAACGACAGGGGTATTCCTACGAGCAGTACTTC
CSAERQGYSYEQYF
>NA|few|TRBV27|TRBJ2-1
TGTGCCAGCAGTTTCGGAGTTGGGGCCAATGAGCAGTTCTTC
CASSFGVGANEQFF
>TRBD1|many|TRBV20-1|TRBJ2-5
TGCAGTGCCAAACAGGGGATCGAGACCCAGTACTTC
CSAKQGIETQYF
>NA|few|TRBV5-1|TRBJ1-1
TGCGCCAGCAGCCTGAATCGCGCGGGGCGGGACACTGAAGCTTTCTTT
CASSLNRAGRDTEAFF
>NA|NA|TRBV6-5|TRBJ2-7
TGTGCCAGCAGTTACTCCGACAGGGCGGGAGAGTACTTC
CASSYSDRAGEYF